Reported below is one TCR beta chain. Its antigen is not known. The same CDR3 is also encoded by other DNA sequences in this sample. TCRB transcripts that were expressed got sequenced, as all of the isolated RNA had been reverse transcribed. Using immunoSEQ multiplex PCR, the repertoire was profiled, and TCRdb retains in-frame clones only, with some absent. The profile shows about 260,000 clones, over 20% of them singletons. The data derive from a study of beta chain features in type 1 diabetes. Study results and caveats: Shorter TCRB CDR3s, moderately but significantly so, were found in Type 1 diabetes patients in all four CD4+ subsets.

In germline, CDR1 is MDHEN, CDR2 SYDVKM. This CDR3 spans 15 amino acids. V gave up 2 bases and J gave up 4 bases; unmatched junction bases: 4. The sample taken for sequencing was naive CD4+ T cells from blood. This clonotype was obtained from a middle-aged woman with type 1 diabetes. This chain connects TRBV28 to TRBJ2-1; TRBD2 aligns across 8 bases. CDR3 DNA sequence: TGTGCCAGCAGTTTACTCGCGGGAGGTTACAATGAGCAGTTCTTC. Translated, it gives CASSLLAGGYNEQFF.